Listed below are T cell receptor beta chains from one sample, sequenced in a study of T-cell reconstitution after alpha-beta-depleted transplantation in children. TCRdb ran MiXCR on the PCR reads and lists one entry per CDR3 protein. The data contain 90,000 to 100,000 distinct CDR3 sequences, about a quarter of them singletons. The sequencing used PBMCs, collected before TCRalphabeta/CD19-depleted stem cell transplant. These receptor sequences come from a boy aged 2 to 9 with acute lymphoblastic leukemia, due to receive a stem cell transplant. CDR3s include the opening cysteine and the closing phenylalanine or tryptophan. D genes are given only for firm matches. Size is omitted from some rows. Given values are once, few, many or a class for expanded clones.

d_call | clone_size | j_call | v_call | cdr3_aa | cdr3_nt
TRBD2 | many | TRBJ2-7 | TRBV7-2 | CASSHGTGGGSYEQYF | TGTGCCAGCAGCCACGGAACTGGCGGGGGTTCCTACGAGCAGTACTTC
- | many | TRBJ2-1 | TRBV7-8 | CASSPRLRDSYNEQFF | TGTGCCAGCAGCCCCCGTTTGAGGGATAGCTACAATGAGCAGTTCTTC
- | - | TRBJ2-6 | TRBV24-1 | CATKGVPQTSGANVLTF | TGTGCCACCAAGGGGGTACCACAGACCTCTGGGGCCAACGTCCTGACTTTC
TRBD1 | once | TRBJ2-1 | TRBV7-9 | CASSSEGQGTIDQFF | TGTGCCAGCAGCTCAGAGGGACAGGGGACGATCGACCAGTTCTTC
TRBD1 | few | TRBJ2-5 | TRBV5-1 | CASSDYQGAALETQYF | TGCGCCAGCAGCGACTATCAGGGGGCTGCTCTGGAGACCCAGTACTTC
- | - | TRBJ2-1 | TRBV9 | CASSVAEGSYNEQFF | TGTGCCAGCAGCGTAGCGGAGGGCTCCTACAATGAGCAGTTCTTC
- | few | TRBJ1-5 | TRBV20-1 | CSASWSPNQPQHF | TGCAGTGCTAGTTGGAGTCCCAATCAGCCCCAGCATTTT
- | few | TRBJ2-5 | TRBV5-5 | CASSPIPGSETQYF | TGTGCCAGCAGTCCTATCCCTGGCTCAGAGACCCAGTACTTC
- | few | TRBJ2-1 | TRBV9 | CASSRGLWQFF | TGTGCCAGCAGCAGAGGCCTTTGGCAGTTCTTC
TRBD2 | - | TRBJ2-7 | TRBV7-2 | CASSLVAGANEQYF | TGTGCCAGCAGCTTAGTGGCGGGAGCAAACGAGCAGTACTTC
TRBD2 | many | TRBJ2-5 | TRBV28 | CASSSVFSGRASSQETQYF | TGTGCCAGCAGTTCCGTATTTAGCGGGAGAGCTTCCTCCCAAGAGACCCAGTACTTC
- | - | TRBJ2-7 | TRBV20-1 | CSARKQPSYEQYF | TGCAGTGCTAGAAAGCAACCCAGCTACGAGCAGTACTTC
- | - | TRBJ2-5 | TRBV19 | CASSGQQAWETQYF | TGTGCCAGTAGTGGACAGCAGGCATGGGAGACCCAGTACTTC
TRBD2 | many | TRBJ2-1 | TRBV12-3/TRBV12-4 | CASSPMTGGGDEQFF | TGTGCCAGCAGTCCCATGACGGGAGGGGGGGATGAGCAGTTCTTC
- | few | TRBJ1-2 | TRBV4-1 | CASSLHSGPGYGYTF | TGCGCCAGCAGCCTCCACTCCGGGCCGGGATATGGCTACACCTTC
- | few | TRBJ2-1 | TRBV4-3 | CASSQDLTSINEQFF | TGCGCCAGCAGCCAAGATCTTACTAGTATCAATGAGCAGTTCTTC
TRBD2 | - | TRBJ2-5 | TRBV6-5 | CASSYTGLAEGETQYF | TGTGCCAGCAGTTACACCGGACTAGCGGAGGGGGAGACCCAGTACTTC
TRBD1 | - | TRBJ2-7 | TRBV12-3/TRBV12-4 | CASSLVGTELYEQYF | TGTGCCAGCAGTTTAGTCGGGACAGAGCTCTACGAGCAGTACTTC
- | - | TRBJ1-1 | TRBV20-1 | CSARGSSMNTEAFF | TGCAGTGCTAGGGGATCTTCCATGAACACTGAAGCTTTCTTT
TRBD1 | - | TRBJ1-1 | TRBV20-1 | CSARDLNHRDRASNTEAFF | TGCAGTGCTAGAGACCTAAACCACCGGGACAGAGCTTCGAACACTGAAGCTTTCTTT
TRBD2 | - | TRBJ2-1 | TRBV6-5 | CASKPGLAGFEQFF | TGTGCCAGCAAGCCGGGACTAGCGGGCTTTGAGCAGTTCTTC
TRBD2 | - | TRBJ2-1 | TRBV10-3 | CASREGGNEQFF | TGTGCCAGCCGGGAGGGTGGCAATGAGCAGTTCTTC
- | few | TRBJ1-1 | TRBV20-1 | CSARLGRVNTEAFF | TGCAGTGCTAGACTCGGACGGGTGAACACTGAAGCTTTCTTT
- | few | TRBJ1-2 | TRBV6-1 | CASSSRDTTYGYTF | TGTGCCAGCAGCTCCCGGGACACGACCTATGGCTACACCTTC
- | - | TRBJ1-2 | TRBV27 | CASSSSTSSYGYTF | -
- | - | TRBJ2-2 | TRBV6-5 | CASSYSRLLGAGELFF | TGTGCCAGCAGTTACTCGAGATTATTGGGGGCCGGGGAGCTGTTTTTT
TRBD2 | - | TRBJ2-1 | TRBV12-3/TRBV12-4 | CASSGRGGIPNEQFF | TGTGCCAGCAGTGGTCGGGGGGGGATCCCCAATGAGCAGTTCTTC
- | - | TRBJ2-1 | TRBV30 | CAWGRGSGFSEQFF | TGTGCCTGGGGACGAGGATCCGGTTTTAGTGAGCAGTTCTTC
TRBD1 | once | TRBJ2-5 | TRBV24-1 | CATSDRQGLATQYF | TGTGCCACCAGTGATCGACAGGGTCTCGCGACCCAGTACTTC
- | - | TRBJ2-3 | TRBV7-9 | CASRPSDTQYF | TGTGCCAGCAGACCATCAGATACGCAGTATTTT
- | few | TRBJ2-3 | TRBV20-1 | CSANPLAERGDTQYF | TGCAGTGCTAACCCGCTAGCGGAGAGGGGGGATACGCAGTATTTT
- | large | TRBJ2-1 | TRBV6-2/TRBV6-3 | CASTQNASLRFF | TGTGCCAGCACCCAAAACGCCTCTTTAAGGTTCTTC
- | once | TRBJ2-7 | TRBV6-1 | CASSPDPGLYEQYF | TGTGCCAGCAGCCCTGATCCAGGGCTCTACGAGCAGTACTTC
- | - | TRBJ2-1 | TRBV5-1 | CASRIRSGGANEQFF | TGCGCCAGCAGGATCAGGAGCGGAGGGGCAAATGAGCAGTTCTTC